A selection of T cell receptor beta chains follows, all from one sample in a study of glioma-infiltrating T cells. TCRdb itself ran the multiplex PCR reads through MiXCR, one entry per CDR3 protein. Of under 150,000 distinct CDR3 sequences in the sample, approximately 26% were seen once. Input material: glioma tissue, nonneoplastic brain tissue, or PBMCs (not recorded which). The source of these receptors is a human donor with low-grade glioma or glioblastoma, undergoing nonglioma brain surgery, or in good health (not recorded which). Both conserved end residues are part of each CDR3. D genes are given only for firm matches. Rows give clone size only sometimes, using once, few, many, or a class for an expanded clone.

length	size	D	V	J	DNA	CDR3
15	few	-	TRBV20-1	TRBJ2-1	TGCAGTGCTAGAGATGGCGTCGAAACGGGGAATGAGCAGTTCTTC	CSARDGVETGNEQFF
14	few	-	TRBV6-1	TRBJ1-5	TGTGCCAGCAGCCAGACAGATAGCAATCAGCCCCAGCATTTT	CASSQTDSNQPQHF
14	-	-	TRBV6-6	TRBJ2-5	TGTGCCAGCAGTTACCCTGGGTCTCAAGAGACCCAGTACTTC	CASSYPGSQETQYF
14	-	TRBD1	TRBV7-9	TRBJ1-5	TGTGCCAGCAGACATACAGGGGAGGGTCAGCCCCAGCATTTT	CASRHTGEGQPQHF
15	few	-	TRBV12-3/TRBV12-4	TRBJ1-1	TGTGCCAGCAGTTTCGCGACAGACATGAACACTGAAGCTTTCTTT	CASSFATDMNTEAFF
15	few	-	TRBV18	TRBJ1-5	TGTGCCAGCTCACCTCCAGGAAATAGCAATCAGCCCCAGCATTTT	CASSPPGNSNQPQHF
11	many	-	TRBV28	TRBJ2-1	TGTGCCAGCAGTTTTCTGGGCGAGCAGTTCTTC	CASSFLGEQFF
15	-	-	TRBV3-1	TRBJ2-5	TGTGCCAGCAGCCAAGACCACGATTCTCAAGAGACCCAGTACTTC	CASSQDHDSQETQYF
15	-	-	TRBV27	TRBJ2-3	TGTGCCAGATCACCGATGAGCGGAAAAGCAGATACGCAGTATTTT	CARSPMSGKADTQYF
17	-	-	TRBV7-9	TRBJ1-6	TGTGCCAGCAGCCAGCCCCGGGACGGTTCTCGAAATTCACCCTTCCACTTT	CASSQPRDGSRNSPFHF
15	few	TRBD1	TRBV7-2	TRBJ1-5	TGTGCCAGCAGCCGAGGTACAGGGGAAAGTCAGCCCCAGCATTTT	CASSRGTGESQPQHF
14	-	-	TRBV28	TRBJ1-2	TGTGCCAGCAGTTCCCTTTCGGGGAACTATGGCTACACCTTC	CASSSLSGNYGYTF
14	few	-	TRBV27	TRBJ1-5	TGTGCCAGCAGTTTCAGGGGCTACAATCAGCCCCAGCATTTT	CASSFRGYNQPQHF
11	many	-	TRBV20-1	TRBJ2-3	TGCATTCTGAAGGGCACAGATACGCAGTATTTT	CILKGTDTQYF
15	many	TRBD2	TRBV12-3/TRBV12-4	TRBJ2-1	TGTGCCAGCAGCTCTAGCGGGGCGTCCTACAATGAGCAGTTCTTC	CASSSSGASYNEQFF
11	many	-	TRBV7-9	TRBJ2-3	TGTGCCAGCAGCTTAACAGATACGCAGTATTTT	CASSLTDTQYF
13	few	TRBD2	TRBV27	TRBJ2-1	TGTGCCAGTAACCTAGCGGGGGACAATGAGCAGTTCTTC	CASNLAGDNEQFF
16	few	TRBD1	TRBV2	TRBJ1-2	TGTGCCAGCAGTGAAACGGGGACAGGGGTAGGGTTTGGCTACACCTTC	CASSETGTGVGFGYTF
17	-	-	TRBV7-9	TRBJ1-3	TGTGCCAGCAGACGAGACGGTTCCCCGGCCTCTGGAAACACCATATATTTT	CASRRDGSPASGNTIYF
16	-	TRBD2	TRBV7-8	TRBJ2-3	TGTGCCAGCAGCTTAGCACAGCGGGGGGGCCGGGATACGCAGTATTTT	CASSLAQRGGRDTQYF
14	-	-	TRBV6-4	TRBJ1-2	TGTGCCAGCAGCCGTGACTTGTCTGACTATGGCTACACCTTC	CASSRDLSDYGYTF
12	many	-	TRBV6-1	TRBJ1-5	TGTGCCAGCAGTGCCGCGGGGGCGCCCCAGCATTTT	CASSAAGAPQHF
15	-	-	TRBV5-4	TRBJ2-5	TGTGCCAGCAGCTTGAAAACAGTAGAGGTAGAGACCCAGTACTTC	CASSLKTVEVETQYF
15	-	-	TRBV7-9	TRBJ1-5	TGTGCCAGCAGTACCGGAAACGGTCCGAATCAGCCCCAGCATTTT	CASSTGNGPNQPQHF
16	many	-	TRBV3-1	TRBJ2-3	TGTGCCAGCAGCCAAGAAAGCAGGTTACGCACAGATACGCAGTATTTT	CASSQESRLRTDTQYF
14	-	-	TRBV18	TRBJ2-1	TGTGCCAGCCCACCTCCGGGGAGGAGCGATGAGCAGTTCTTC	CASPPPGRSDEQFF
14	-	-	TRBV12-3/TRBV12-4	TRBJ1-5	TGTGCCAGCAGTTCCAGACATCCCGGTCAGCCCCAGCATTTT	CASSSRHPGQPQHF
14	few	TRBD2	TRBV14	TRBJ2-5	TGTGCCAGCAGCCTCGTAGCGGGGAAGGAGACCCAGTACTTC	CASSLVAGKETQYF
14	many	-	TRBV20-1	TRBJ2-3	TGCAGTGCTACCGACACCGGTGACACAGATACGCAGTATTTT	CSATDTGDTDTQYF
15	few	-	TRBV7-3	TRBJ2-3	TGTGCCAGCAGCCCCCAGCCCTCTCGCACAGATACGCAGTATTTT	CASSPQPSRTDTQYF
12	-	-	TRBV3-1	TRBJ1-4	TGTGCCAGCAGCCAAGATGGGGAAAAACTGTTTTTT	CASSQDGEKLFF